A single sample gave rise to the 11 T cell receptor beta chains below, sequenced in a study of shared clonotypes between healthy human individuals. TCRdb's copy holds only in-frame clones and misses some; the assay was immunoSEQ multiplex PCR. Of around 100,000 clones listed, around two thirds are singletons. Sequencing was performed on memory CD8+ T cells sorted from blood. Subset: CD45RO+ cells pooled with CCR7-negative TemRA cells. These receptors were obtained from a man aged 25 to 40 in good health.

In its sample, this clone was seen many times. The rearrangement uses TRBV7-6 and TRBJ2-7, with 12 bases aligning to TRBD2. The V gene's germline CDR1 is SGHVS and CDR2 FNYEAQ. The CDR3 extends over 15 amino acids. J lost 6 bases, V lost 4 bases, and 7 bases had no gene match. This CDR3 reads CASSSTSGRSGEQYF. The DNA for the CDR3 is TGTGCCAGCAGCTCGACTAGCGGGAGATCGGGCGAGCAGTACTTC.

The chain joins TRBV6-1 to TRBJ2-7; perhaps TRBD1 as D (6 bases). Germline loops: CDR1 MNHNS, CDR2 SASEGT. The ends were cut back, 2 bases at V and 4 bases at J, with 12 bases in the middle. The CDR3 runs to 14 residues. DNA of the CDR3: TGTGCCAGCAGTGAACTCGGGACACTGTACGAGCAGTACTTC. Translating it yields CASSELGTLYEQYF.

The V call is TRBV5-6, the J call TRBJ2-3; D is perhaps TRBD1 (6 bases). The CDR3 has 15 residues. V was pared by 0 bases and J by 0 bases, with 8 bases between. Per the germline V gene, CDR1 is SGHDT and CDR2 is YYEEEE. Here the CDR3 DNA reads TGTGCCAGCAGCTTGGTAGGGGGAAGCACAGATACGCAGTATTTT. Its translation: CASSLVGGSTDTQYF.

The gene calls are TRBV27 and TRBJ1-5, with D perhaps matching TRBD1 (5 bases). This CDR3 has 14 residues. Trimming left V 5 bases short and J 5 bases short, with 13 bases between. In germline, CDR1 is MNHEY, CDR2 SMNVEV (reference sequence). The CDR3 protein is CASSPYYRYQPQHF. The CDR3 DNA sequence: TGTGCCAGCAGTCCTTACTACAGGTATCAGCCCCAGCATTTT.

V usage is TRBV18 and J usage is TRBJ2-5; D not certain. Germline lookup yields CDR1 KGHSH and CDR2 LQKENI. This CDR3 spans 13 amino acids. Trimming took 3 bases from V and 0 from J, leaving 5 bases between them. For the CDR3, the DNA is TGTGCCAGCTCACCTTCGTACCAAGAGACCCAGTACTTC. As protein: CASSPSYQETQYF.

Points on this clone: At one end, the junction sequence differs from germline, possibly due to a read error. The chain is built from TRBV5-4 and TRBJ2-6, with D hard to call. This CDR3 spans 16 amino acids. Germline values: CDR1 SGHNT, CDR2 YYREEE (reference sequence). The CDR3 DNA reads as TGCGCCAGCAGCCAAGAAACTGGGTCTGGGGCCAACGTCCTGACTTTC. Its protein product is CASSQETGSGANVLTF.

At least ten counts were recorded for this clone. The chain uses TRBV5-1 and TRBJ2-7, with 7 bases aligning to TRBD1. The CDR3 contains 16 residues. Germline CDR1 and CDR2: SGHRS and YFSETQ. Germline trimming cut 0 bases from V and 8 bases from J; bases unmatched to any gene: 14. For the CDR3, the DNA is TGCGCCAGCAGCTTGGCCTCGGACAGGCTTCAAGACAAGCAGTACTTC. Translation: CASSLASDRLQDKQYF.

The chain is built from TRBV6-6 and TRBJ2-3, with TRBD1 as a possible D gene (5 bases). Germline V gives CDR1 MNHNY, CDR2 SVGAGI (reference sequence). Trimming left V 2 bases short and J 5 bases short, with 11 bases between. This CDR3 has 14 amino acids. The CDR3 loop is CASSYETVLDTQYF. CDR3 DNA sequence: TGTGCCAGCAGTTACGAGACAGTTTTAGATACGCAGTATTTT.

J is TRBJ1-1 and V is TRBV30; tentative D call: TRBD1 (6 bases). Germline V gene sequence: CDR1 GTSNPN, CDR2 SVGIG (reference sequence). The length of the CDR3 is 17 residues. Trimming left V 1 base short and J 5 bases short, with 23 bases between. CDR3 coding DNA: TGTGCCTGGAGTGGCGGGGGCGGCAACTCCCGGGGGACTGAAGCTTTCTTT. Protein sequence: CAWSGGGGNSRGTEAFF.

This clone was counted a few times. This sequence joins TRBV20-1 and TRBJ2-3; no clear D gene. The germline CDR1 and CDR2 sequences are DFQATT and SNEGSKA (reference sequence). With 0 bases removed from V and 5 bases from J, the gap between germline ends came to 3 bases. This CDR3 contains 11 residues. CDR3 sequence: CSAREVDTQYF. The CDR3, as DNA: TGCAGTGCTAGAGAAGTAGATACGCAGTATTTT.

The chain combines TRBV10-1 with TRBJ2-3, with TRBD2 identical over 7 bases. V gave up 1 base and J gave up 6 bases; unmatched junction bases: 10. This CDR3 contains 16 residues. Germline V lookup: CDR1 WNHNN, CDR2 SYGVQD (reference sequence). The CDR3 sequence: CASSEWTSQNSDTQYF. CDR3 nucleotide sequence: TGCGCCAGCAGTGAGTGGACTAGTCAAAACTCTGATACGCAGTATTTT.